A selection of T cell receptor beta chains follows, all from one sample in a study of blood T cell repertoires in COVID-19. Measured with immunoSEQ multiplex PCR; TCRdb has only the in-frame clones, and not every one. Among about 330,000 clones listed, 85% were seen once. Sequencing was performed on peripheral blood. These receptors originate from a human donor in a cohort sampled during active COVID-19. The CDR3 runs from the conserved cysteine through the conserved F or W. The D gene is left open where the match is weak. The size of a clone is reported for some rows only, either as once, few or many, or as a class for expanded clones.

abundance,j_gene,v_gene,d_gene,CDR3nt,CDR3aa
.,TRBJ1-4,TRBV30,TRBD1,TGTGCCTGGAGCATCGGGACAGGAAATGAAAAACTGTTTTTT,CAWSIGTGNEKLFF
many,TRBJ1-2,TRBV2,.,TGTGCCAGCAGTGATCAGGGATCGGGTGGCTACACCTTC,CASSDQGSGGYTF
.,TRBJ1-3,TRBV19,TRBD1,TGTGCCAGTAGTGAACAGGGGAACGGAAACACCATATATTTT,CASSEQGNGNTIYF
.,TRBJ1-1,TRBV3-1/TRBV3-2,.,TGTGCCAGCAGCCAAGACAGGGTGAGCACTGAAGCTTTCTTT,CASSQDRVSTEAFF
few,TRBJ2-7,TRBV25-1,TRBD1,TGTGCCAGCAGTGATCCAGCCGGACAGGATTACGAGCAGTACTTC,CASSDPAGQDYEQYF
.,TRBJ1-1,TRBV7-2,.,TGTGCCAGCACCCCAAAAGGCGGATTGAACACTGAAGCTTTCTTT,CASTPKGGLNTEAFF
.,TRBJ2-5,TRBV3-1/TRBV3-2,.,TGTGCCAGCAGCCAAGCCCCGGGGGAAGAGACCCAGTACTTC,CASSQAPGEETQYF
.,TRBJ2-7,TRBV5-4,.,TGTGCCAGCAGCTTTCACAGGAATTACGAGCAGTACTTC,CASSFHRNYEQYF
.,TRBJ2-7,TRBV5-1,TRBD1,TGCGCCAGCAGCCCACTGCCAAAGGGGGCCTCCTACGAGCAGTACTTC,CASSPLPKGASYEQYF
.,TRBJ2-7,TRBV7-3,TRBD2,TGTGCCAGCAGCTCCCCGGATAGCGGGGTCTACGAGCAGTACTTC,CASSSPDSGVYEQYF
.,TRBJ2-1,TRBV5-1,TRBD1,TGCGCCACCAGGACAGGGGGCGTTAATGTTGAGCAGTTCTTC,CATRTGGVNVEQFF
.,TRBJ1-4,TRBV6-1,.,TGTGCCAGCAGTGAACGACCGCTCTTTGGGACACAAGATGAAAAACTGTTTTTT,CASSERPLFGTQDEKLFF
.,TRBJ1-3,TRBV2,.,TGTGCCAGCAGGGACCGGACAGCTGGAAACACCATATATTTT,CASRDRTAGNTIYF
.,TRBJ2-3,TRBV15,TRBD2,TGTGCCACCAGCCCCCTGAGGCGGGGGGGCAGGAATACGCAGTATTTT,CATSPLRRGGRNTQYF
few,TRBJ1-1,TRBV5-1,TRBD1,TGCGCCAGCAGCTTGGGGACAGGGAACACTGAAGCTTTCTTT,CASSLGTGNTEAFF
.,TRBJ1-1,TRBV3-1/TRBV3-2,.,TGTGCCAGCAGCTCCACAATGATGAACACTGAAGCTTTCTTT,CASSSTMMNTEAFF
few,TRBJ2-5,TRBV2,.,TGTGCCAGCACTTATTCAGAGACCCAGTACTTC,CASTYSETQYF
.,TRBJ1-5,TRBV6-4,.,TGTGCCAGCAATAGTGAGGAAAATCAGCCCCAGCATTTT,CASNSEENQPQHF
.,TRBJ2-7,TRBV5-1,TRBD1,TGCGCCAGCAGAACCGGGACAGGGTCCTACGAGCAGTACTTC,CASRTGTGSYEQYF
.,TRBJ1-3,TRBV4-1,.,TGCGCCAGCAGCCTCACGACAGGCGACTCTGGAAACACCATATATTTT,CASSLTTGDSGNTIYF
.,TRBJ1-2,TRBV6-5,.,TGTGCCAGCAGTTACTCGATTGGCCCAGGCTACACCTTC,CASSYSIGPGYTF
.,TRBJ1-3,TRBV4-1,.,TGCGCCAGCAGCCAAAACGGGAGATCTGGAAACACCATATATTTT,CASSQNGRSGNTIYF
.,TRBJ1-5,TRBV13,.,TGTGCCAGCAGCCACCCGGGGGAGGGCAATCAGCCCCAGCATTTT,CASSHPGEGNQPQHF
.,TRBJ2-7,TRBV6-5,.,TGTGCCATCGCTACTGGGCAGGGCTCCTACGAGCAGTACTTC,CAIATGQGSYEQYF
.,TRBJ2-5,TRBV6-6,TRBD2,TGTGCCAGCAGTTGGGGGGGACAAGAGACCCAGTACTTC,CASSWGGQETQYF
.,TRBJ1-1,TRBV11-3,.,TGTGCCAGCAGTCCCACGGGGGTTCGGGACACTGAAGCTTTCTTT,CASSPTGVRDTEAFF
.,TRBJ1-4,TRBV12-5,TRBD1,TGTGCTAGTGGTCCCGGGACAGGGGTTGGTAATGAAAAACTGTTTTTT,CASGPGTGVGNEKLFF
.,TRBJ2-1,TRBV7-3,TRBD2,TGTGCCAGCAGCTCCGGGACTAGTCCCGGTCTGTTCTTC,CASSSGTSPGLFF
.,TRBJ2-3,TRBV14,.,TGTGCCAGCAGCCAGCTCAGAATTACGCAGTATTTT,CASSQLRITQYF
.,TRBJ1-2,TRBV6-5,TRBD1,TGTGCCAGCAGTTACTCTTGGACAGGGGGCATGGGCTACACCTTC,CASSYSWTGGMGYTF
.,TRBJ1-1,TRBV30,.,TGTGCCTGGAGTGTAACAGGCGTCCGGCCGCGGACAGCCGAAGCTTTCTTT,CAWSVTGVRPRTAEAFF
.,TRBJ2-2,TRBV7-3,TRBD1,TGTGCCAGCAGCCCGACAGGGGGCGTAACATCCGGGGAGCTGTTTTTT,CASSPTGGVTSGELFF
.,TRBJ1-2,TRBV5-8,.,TGTGCCAGCAGCTTGGATGGGACTAGCTATGGCTACACCTTC,CASSLDGTSYGYTF
.,TRBJ1-4,TRBV5-1,.,TGCGCCAGCAGCGTCGGTGCAACTAATGAAAAACTGTTTTTT,CASSVGATNEKLFF
.,TRBJ2-1,TRBV2,TRBD2,TGTGCCAGCAGCCACCCCCCCGGGACTAGCCCCACCACTGAGCAGTTCTTC,CASSHPPGTSPTTEQFF
.,TRBJ1-2,TRBV19,.,TGTGCCAGTAGTCCGTGGAGGGAGGATGGCTACACCTTC,CASSPWREDGYTF
.,TRBJ2-1,TRBV7-9,.,TGTGCCAGCAGCCCCCGGGGGGCCAATGAGCAGTTCTTC,CASSPRGANEQFF
.,TRBJ1-2,TRBV5-6,.,TGTGCCAGCAGCTTTGAAGGGGCGTATTCCTATGGCTACACCTTC,CASSFEGAYSYGYTF
.,TRBJ1-2,TRBV27,.,TGTGCCAGCATGGGGCAGGGCGCTAACTATGGCTACACCTTC,CASMGQGANYGYTF
.,TRBJ1-2,TRBV10-2,.,TGCGCCAGCAGTGAGGCCGGGAGCGGCTACACCTTC,CASSEAGSGYTF
.,TRBJ1-1,TRBV7-2,.,TGTGCCAGCAGCTTTCGGACTCTGAACACTGAAGCTTTCTTT,CASSFRTLNTEAFF
.,TRBJ1-2,TRBV4-1,.,TGCGCCAGCAGCCCCGGGAGGGCTAACTATGGCTACACCTTC,CASSPGRANYGYTF
.,TRBJ2-2,TRBV27,TRBD1,TGTGCCAGCAGTAAATTCAGGGGGCCTCACCTGAACACCGGGGAGCTGTTTTTT,CASSKFRGPHLNTGELFF
once,TRBJ1-3,TRBV6-5,.,TGTGCCAGCAGGCGGTCTTCGGGGTATGGAAACACCATATATTTT,CASRRSSGYGNTIYF
.,TRBJ2-2,TRBV2,.,TGTGCCAGAGGGACTCGATCGAACACCGGGGAGCTGTTTTTT,CARGTRSNTGELFF
.,TRBJ1-1,TRBV7-6,.,TGTGCCAGCAGCTTAGGGGGAGAGAACACTGAAGCTTTCTTT,CASSLGGENTEAFF
.,TRBJ2-2,TRBV6-5,.,TGTGCCACCCGCAACTTTTTATCCGGGGAGCTGTTTTTT,CATRNFLSGELFF
.,TRBJ1-1,TRBV4-1,TRBD1,TGCGCCAGCAGCCAAGATGAAGGGGGCCTGAACACTGAAGCTTTCTTT,CASSQDEGGLNTEAFF
.,TRBJ2-1,TRBV5-4,TRBD2,TGTGCCAGCAGCAGGAGCGGGGGGGCTCAATATGAGCAGTTCTTC,CASSRSGGAQYEQFF
.,TRBJ2-6,TRBV5-8,TRBD1,TGTGCCAGCAGCTTGACAGGGGGCGTCTCTGGGGCCAACGTCCTGACTTTC,CASSLTGGVSGANVLTF
few,TRBJ2-1,TRBV4-1,.,TGCGCCAGCAGCCAAGATGGACACTCAAGCTCCTACAATGAGCAGTTCTTC,CASSQDGHSSSYNEQFF
few,TRBJ1-1,TRBV6-5,.,TGTGCCAGCAGCCAACAGTTGAACACTGAAGCTTTCTTT,CASSQQLNTEAFF
.,TRBJ1-1,TRBV5-1,.,TGCGCCAGCAGGTTTGGGGGGGAGAGCACTGAAGCTTTCTTT,CASRFGGESTEAFF
.,TRBJ1-1,TRBV24-1,.,TGTGCCACCAGTAATGGGGCCTCAATGAACACTGAAGCTTTCTTT,CATSNGASMNTEAFF